This is a list of T cell receptor beta chains from one sample in a study of regulatory T cells in long-lasting Graves disease. One entry per CDR3 protein, called by TCRdb with MiXCR from the multiplex PCR reads. The sample lists around 300,000 distinct CDR3 sequences, approximately 20% occurring once. The sample was peripheral blood mononuclear cells (PBMCs), taken when the disease was refractory, from a patient treated with antithyroid drugs. These receptors originate from a female donor with Graves disease. Both conserved end residues are part of each CDR3. The order of the fields is D gene, J gene, V gene, clone size, CDR3 protein, CDR3 DNA. A D gene is named only where the DNA matches it firmly. Size is stated for part of the rows, as once, few or many counts, or as a class when the clone is expanded.

d_gene: -
j_gene: TRBJ1-5
v_gene: TRBV4-1
abundance: -
CDR3aa: CASSQGVADYSNQPQHF
CDR3nt: TGCGCCAGCAGCCAAGGGGTGGCAGATTATAGCAATCAGCCCCAGCATTTT

d_gene: -
j_gene: TRBJ2-3
v_gene: TRBV12-3/TRBV12-4
abundance: -
CDR3aa: CASSFQTGDTQYF
CDR3nt: TGTGCCAGCAGTTTTCAGACAGGTGATACGCAGTATTTT

d_gene: -
j_gene: TRBJ1-2
v_gene: TRBV25-1
abundance: few
CDR3aa: CASSTSLGYTF
CDR3nt: TGTGCCAGCAGCACGAGCCTCGGCTACACCTTC

d_gene: -
j_gene: TRBJ2-3
v_gene: TRBV27
abundance: -
CDR3aa: CASSSPGASDTQYF
CDR3nt: TGTGCCAGCAGTTCCCCCGGAGCTTCAGATACGCAGTATTTT

d_gene: -
j_gene: TRBJ2-7
v_gene: TRBV9
abundance: -
CDR3aa: CASSVALGTSYEQYF
CDR3nt: TGTGCCAGCAGCGTAGCCCTCGGGACGTCCTACGAGCAGTACTTC

d_gene: -
j_gene: TRBJ2-6
v_gene: TRBV4-3
abundance: few
CDR3aa: CASSQDAGTGANVLTF
CDR3nt: TGCGCCAGCAGCCAAGACGCAGGGACCGGGGCCAACGTCCTGACTTTC

d_gene: TRBD2
j_gene: TRBJ2-2
v_gene: TRBV9
abundance: -
CDR3aa: CASSRTSGRAGELFF
CDR3nt: TGTGCCAGCAGCCGTACTAGCGGGAGGGCCGGGGAGCTGTTTTTT

d_gene: -
j_gene: TRBJ1-2
v_gene: TRBV6-2/TRBV6-3
abundance: -
CDR3aa: CASRWDAYGYTF
CDR3nt: TGTGCCAGCCGTTGGGATGCGTATGGCTACACCTTC

d_gene: TRBD1
j_gene: TRBJ1-5
v_gene: TRBV28
abundance: many
CDR3aa: CASSLFLGQGATQPQHF
CDR3nt: TGTGCCAGCAGTTTATTTCTGGGACAGGGGGCGACTCAGCCCCAGCATTTT

d_gene: -
j_gene: TRBJ2-4
v_gene: TRBV27
abundance: many
CDR3aa: CASRPGTALGNIQYF
CDR3nt: TGTGCCAGCCGCCCCGGGACGGCCCTCGGAAACATTCAGTACTTC

d_gene: -
j_gene: TRBJ2-1
v_gene: TRBV2
abundance: -
CDR3aa: CASSERGHYNEQFF
CDR3nt: TGTGCCAGCAGTGAACGGGGGCACTACAATGAGCAGTTCTTC

d_gene: TRBD2
j_gene: TRBJ2-2
v_gene: TRBV28
abundance: -
CDR3aa: CASSPLSGKTGELFF
CDR3nt: TGTGCCAGCAGTCCCCTTAGCGGGAAGACCGGGGAGCTGTTTTTT